This paragraph covers one T cell receptor beta chain sequence. Its specificity is unknown. The treatment was: about 20 received Ad26.COV2.S at low or high dose, single or two shots; 5 received placebo; per-sample allocation not given. On day 63 after the first injection, vaccine and placebo recipients gave samples. Clones were sequenced by immunoSEQ multiplex PCR, and TCRdb holds only the in-frame ones, with some missing. The sample holds roughly 460,000 clones, 89% seen once. This record comes from a study of Ad26.COV2.S vaccination and SARS-CoV-2 variants. Study-level results: TCR breadth and depth analyses may have underestimated total T cell responses. It was reported that spike-specific CD8+ and CD4+ T cell responses were substantially broad after vaccination. People who got the vaccine had more spike-specific TCR breadth than people who got placebo. Vaccine and placebo recipients had similar non-spike TCR breadth.

The starting material was peripheral blood, obtained in a trial of Ad26.COV2.S vaccine versus placebo. The receptor was derived from a person aged 18 to 65 who received the Ad26.COV2.S COVID-19 vaccine or a placebo.

CDR3 in DNA: TGTGCCAGCAGCGTAGGTTGGGGACCCCAAGATGAGCAGTTCTTC. Translation: CASSVGWGPQDEQFF. This chain joins TRBV9 and TRBJ2-1; D possibly matches TRBD1 or TRBD2 (5 bases each). Looked up from germline, CDR1 is SGDLS and CDR2 is YYNGEE. V gave up 0 bases and J gave up 8 bases, with 15 bases separating them. CDR3 size: 15 residues.